This T cell receptor beta chain derives from a study of blood T cell repertoires in COVID-19. This clone has a single count. Generated by immunoSEQ multiplex PCR, the TCRdb table keeps only in-frame clones and is missing some. The sample has about 160,000 clones, about 84% seen once. This CDR3 comprises 16 residues. The ends lost 4 bases at V and 6 bases at J; junction bases unmatched: 8. Germline values: CDR1 SGHKS, CDR2 YYEKEE (reference sequence). J is TRBJ2-2 and V is TRBV5-5; 11 bases agree with TRBD2. Sequences were obtained from PBMCs or T cells enriched from blood (not recorded which). The clonotype originates from a woman aged 40 to 49 with acute COVID-19. CDR3 DNA: TGTGCCAGCAGCCTTGTAGCGGGAGGGATGGCCGGGGAGCTGTTTTTT. Its protein is CASSLVAGGMAGELFF.